Shown below are 21 T cell receptor beta chains from a single sample sequenced in a study of patients and donors after allogeneic stem cell transplantation. TCRdb re-derived calls from the RT-PCR reads in MiXCR, one entry per CDR3 protein. The sample lists 900,000 to 1,000,000 distinct CDR3 sequences, over 15% occurring once. The sequencing sample was made of blood, either unsorted or a sorted T cell fraction (not recorded which). The source of these receptors is a human donor who was either an allogeneic HSCT recipient or a stem cell or donor lymphocyte infusion donor (not recorded which). It is not recorded whose cells these are; they may come from a transplant donor.

This rearrangement joins TRBV6-5 to TRBJ1-6; D remains ambiguous. CDR3 length: 16 residues. From germline, CDR1 is MNHEY and CDR2 SVGAGI. V dropped 0 bases and J dropped 6 bases, with 12 bases sitting between them. Here the CDR3 reads CASSYSGNRANSPLHF. DNA for the CDR3: TGTGCCAGCAGTTACTCGGGGAACCGGGCTAATTCACCCCTCCACTTT.

This clonotype has only a few counts. This rearrangement joins TRBV6-2 or TRBV6-3 to TRBJ2-7, with TRBD2 matching over 14 bases. Germline CDR1 is MNHEY and CDR2 is SVGEGT. J lost 7 bases, V lost 5 bases, and 7 bases had no gene match. This CDR3 is 15 amino acids long. DNA of the CDR3: TGTGCCAGCAGTGGGGGGACTAGCGGGAGTCGGGAGCAGTACTTC. It codes for CASSGGTSGSREQYF.

J is TRBJ2-6 and V is TRBV27; D remains unclear. The CDR3 contains 16 residues. V was pared by 4 bases and J by 4 bases, with 14 bases between. Germline assignment: CDR1 MNHEY and CDR2 SMNVEV (reference sequence). In nucleotides, the CDR3 is TGTGCCAGCAGTTCCCCATGGTCGTCAGGGGCCAACGTCCTGACTTTC. Its protein product is CASSSPWSSGANVLTF.

This clonotype came up a few times. This rearrangement joins TRBV7-9 to TRBJ2-5, with D possibly matching TRBD2 (5 bases). There are 13 residues in the CDR3. Deletions cut 3 bases from V and 9 bases from J, with 14 bases between. Germline CDR1 SEHNR, CDR2 FQNEAQ (reference sequence). DNA of the CDR3: TGTGCCAGCAGCTTGTATATCGACGGGGCCCAGTACTTC. Translating it yields CASSLYIDGAQYF.

The CDR3 coding sequence is TGTGCCAGCAGTTTATCGTACAGGACAGGGGGCCTCGCCGGGGAGCTGTTTTTT. Translating gives CASSLSYRTGGLAGELFF. The gene calls are TRBV27 and TRBJ2-2; 11 bases match TRBD1. V was pared by 0 bases and J by 6 bases, with 9 bases of the junction left unmatched. CDR1 and CDR2 (germline): MNHEY, SMNVEV (reference sequence). The CDR3 spans 18 residues.

This clonotype was recorded a few times. The rearrangement joins TRBV11-2 to TRBJ1-5; D unresolved. The germline V and J ends were trimmed by 4 bases and 3 bases, with 10 bases remaining between them. Germline CDR1 SGHAT, CDR2 FQNNGV. The length of the CDR3 is 14 residues. The CDR3 DNA sequence: TGTGCCAGCAGCTCGAATTTGGCCAATCAGCCCCAGCATTTT. Its protein product is CASSSNLANQPQHF.

The genes are TRBV29-1 and TRBJ1-2, with no clear D. The CDR3 is 14 residues long. V lost 6 bases to trimming and J lost 4 bases, with 18 bases between them. Per the germline V gene, CDR1 is SQVTM and CDR2 is ANQGSEA. The CDR3 bases are TGCAGCGTCGATCTGGCGCGGAAGGCCTATGGCTACACCTTC. Translated: CSVDLARKAYGYTF.

The CDR3 here is CAISETGLAGTDTQYF. DNA of the CDR3: TGTGCCATCAGTGAGACAGGGCTAGCCGGGACCGATACGCAGTATTTT. The chain uses TRBV10-3 and TRBJ2-3; D possibly corresponds to TRBD1 (6 bases). The germline gives CDR1 ENHRY, CDR2 SYGVKD. V was pared by 2 bases and J by 6 bases, with 18 bases between. This CDR3 contains 16 residues.

This clonotype has a count of ten or more. The rearrangement joins TRBV28 to TRBJ2-2; TRBD1 matches at 10 bases. With V trimmed by 4 bases and J by 5 bases, 4 bases remained unmatched. This CDR3 comprises 15 residues. Germline loops: CDR1 MDHEN, CDR2 SYDVKM. The chain's CDR3 is CASSSPGQGTGELFF. The CDR3 coding sequence is TGTGCCAGCAGTTCCCCGGGACAGGGGACCGGGGAGCTGTTTTTT.

This clonotype has more than one count but fewer than ten. At one of its ends the junction is not consistent with the germline gene, which may arise from a read error. The chain has TRBV7-9 and TRBJ1-2, with D uncertain. CDR3 length: 9 amino acids. CDR1 is SEHNR, CDR2 FQNEAQ, per germline (reference sequence). This CDR3 is CASSSPPQF. The CDR3 DNA reads as TGTGCCAGCAGCTCACCCCCCCAATTC.

This clonotype was seen more than once but under ten times. The chain links TRBV5-4 to TRBJ1-4; D is unresolved. Trimming took 3 bases from V and 5 from J, leaving 14 bases between them. CDR3 length equals 15 residues. Germline V gene data show CDR1 as SGHNT and CDR2 as YYREEE (reference sequence). The chain's CDR3 is CASSSEDRGNEKLFF. The CDR3, as DNA: TGTGCCAGCAGCTCGGAGGACCGAGGAAATGAAAAACTGTTTTTT.

This sequence joins TRBV7-3 and TRBJ2-3; D ambiguous. Germline assignment: CDR1 SGHTA and CDR2 FQGTGA. The CDR3 is made up of 14 amino acids. The ends were cut back, 1 base at V and 6 bases at J, with 11 bases in the middle. The chain's CDR3 is CASSLIGSGDTQYF. As DNA, the CDR3 is TGTGCCAGCAGCTTAATTGGTTCCGGCGATACGCAGTATTTT.

The V call is TRBV6-1, the J call TRBJ2-2; D might be TRBD1 (6 bases). This CDR3 has 14 residues. Germline V gene sequence: CDR1 MNHNS, CDR2 SASEGT. V was shortened by 7 bases and J by 3 bases, with 12 bases between the two germline ends. CDR3 sequence reads: CASTLAGDTGELFF. In DNA form, the CDR3 reads TGTGCCAGCACACTCGCAGGGGACACCGGGGAGCTGTTTTTT.

This clonotype was seen at least ten times. The rearrangement joins TRBV24-1 to TRBJ2-1, with TRBD2 matching over 8 bases. Germline loops: CDR1 KGHDR, CDR2 SFDVKD. V gave up 2 bases and J gave up 0 bases; unmatched junction bases: 5. This CDR3 is built from 17 residues. CDR3 in DNA: TGTGCCACCAGTGATTCCTTAGCGGGAAGCTCCTACAATGAGCAGTTCTTC. Its translation: CATSDSLAGSSYNEQFF.

V and J are TRBV4-2 and TRBJ1-5, with D possibly being TRBD1 (5 bases). With 9 bases removed from V and 7 bases from J, the gap between germline ends came to 19 bases. Germline-derived CDR1 and CDR2 are LGHNA and YNFKEQ. This CDR3 is built from 14 residues. CDR3 coding DNA: TGTGCCAGTCGGGGTGAAAGAGGGGACCAGCCCCAGCATTTT. Its protein is CASRGERGDQPQHF.

The sample holds many counts of this clonotype. The chain employs TRBV24-1 and TRBJ2-1, with D possibly being TRBD1 or TRBD2 (5 bases each). From germline, CDR1 is KGHDR and CDR2 SFDVKD. The CDR3 runs 16 residues. V was clipped by 2 bases and J by 12 bases, with 22 bases between them. The DNA for the CDR3 is TGTGCCACCAGTGATTATCTGGAAGGACGAACTGGGGGGCAGTTCTTC. Its protein product is CATSDYLEGRTGGQFF.

The chain uses TRBV9 and TRBJ2-7; D not certain. Germline CDR1 reads SGDLS; CDR2 reads YYNGEE. Trimming took 7 bases from V and 4 from J, leaving 18 bases between them. This CDR3 has 14 residues. CDR3 region: CASSVSDGEYEQYF. The CDR3 coding sequence is TGTGCCAGCTCCGTCAGTGACGGAGAATACGAGCAGTACTTC.

The chain is built from TRBV3-1 and TRBJ2-2, with TRBD1 identical over 8 bases. This CDR3 is 16 amino acids long. Germline lookup yields CDR1 LGHDT and CDR2 YNNKEL (reference sequence). Trimming removed 2 bases from V and 5 bases from J; junction bases left unmatched: 7. The DNA for the CDR3 is TGTGCCAGCAGCCAACCCCTCACAGGGGGTACCGGGGAGCTGTTTTTT. It codes for CASSQPLTGGTGELFF. The full variable domain, its missing parts supplied by reference TRBV3-1 and TRBJ2-2, is DTAVSQTPKYLVTQMGNDKSIKCEQNLGHDTMYWYKQDSKKFLKIMFSYNNKELIINETVPNRFSPKSPDKAHLNLHINSLELGDSAVYFCASSQPLTGGTGELFFGEGSRLTVL.

V gene TRBV27 combines with J gene TRBJ1-6, with D possibly TRBD1 on 5 matching bases. V lost 5 bases and J 8 bases, leaving 13 bases between the germline ends. The CDR3 spans 14 residues. From germline, CDR1 is MNHEY and CDR2 SMNVEV (reference sequence). The CDR3, as DNA: TGTGCCAGCAGTCCCTCCAGGGATCATTCACCCCTCCACTTT. Translating it yields CASSPSRDHSPLHF.

This clonotype was observed a few times. This chain links TRBV4-1 with TRBJ2-7; the match to TRBD2 covers 12 bases. The germline V gene encodes CDR1 MGHRA and CDR2 YSYEKL. The CDR3 spans 17 residues. Trimming at V came to 2 bases and at J to 3 bases, leaving 8 bases not matched to a gene. The CDR3 loop reads CASSQLTGTSGFYEQYF. CDR3 nucleotide sequence: TGCGCCAGCAGCCAATTAACCGGGACTAGCGGGTTCTACGAGCAGTACTTC.

The chain is built from TRBV20-1 and TRBJ1-3; D gene uncertain. The V end was cut by 6 bases, the J end by 4 bases, with 16 bases between. The CDR3 sequence is 14 residues long. Germline CDR1 DFQATT, CDR2 SNEGSKA (reference sequence). CDR3 DNA: TGCAGTGCGCGCCAATCGGGAATCGGAAACACCATATATTTT. This sequence encodes CSARQSGIGNTIYF.